These T cell receptor beta chains were read from a single sample in a study of T cell repertoires in cytomegalovirus infection. TCRdb analysed the reads with MiXCR anew, one entry per CDR3 protein. The repertoire includes roughly 760,000 distinct CDR3 sequences, approximately 34% of them detected once, and around 2.6% sits in the top ten. Input material: PBMCs. The receptors stem from a human donor in good health (CMV status not recorded). Some clones in this sample may be carry-over from other donors' samples. Both conserved end residues are part of each CDR3. Each record gives: V gene, D gene, J gene, clone size, CDR3 protein, CDR3 DNA. The D gene is left open where the match is weak. The size entry is marked missing in some rows and otherwise reads once, few, many or a size class.

>TRBV7-9|TRBD2|TRBJ2-5|-
CASSSGTSGRDGKETQYF
TGTGCCAGCAGCTCCGGGACTAGCGGGAGAGATGGGAAAGAGACCCAGTACTTC
>TRBV27|-|TRBJ2-7|-
CASSRRGAEQYF
TGTGCCAGCAGCCGTCGGGGCGCCGAGCAGTACTTC
>TRBV6-5|TRBD1|TRBJ2-3|-
CASSPGGQSTDTQYF
TGTGCCAGCAGTCCAGGGGGTCAGAGCACAGATACGCAGTATTTT
>TRBV12-3/TRBV12-4|-|TRBJ2-7|-
CASSFRHPNRVEQYF
TGTGCCAGCAGTTTCCGACATCCCAACCGGGTAGAGCAGTACTTC
>TRBV7-9|-|TRBJ1-2|-
CASSLAATADTLGGYTF
TGTGCCAGCAGCTTAGCCGCGACGGCGGACACCCTTGGGGGCTACACCTTC
>TRBV7-3|-|TRBJ1-1|many
CASSPGGSKAAFF
TGTGCCAGCAGCCCGGGGGGAAGTAAGGCAGCTTTCTTT
>TRBV19|-|TRBJ2-2|-
CASSISPGELFF
TGTGCCAGTAGTATAAGTCCCGGGGAGCTGTTTTTT
>TRBV7-8|-|TRBJ1-2|many
CASSLANGYTF
TGTGCCAGCAGCTTAGCCAACGGCTACACCTTC
>TRBV11-2|-|TRBJ1-1|-
CASSLMGQSEAFF
TGTGCCAGCAGCCTTATGGGCCAATCTGAAGCTTTCTTT
>TRBV7-9|-|TRBJ1-3|once
CASSLGSTSGNTLYF
TGTGCCAGCAGCTTAGGTAGCACTTCTGGAAACACCCTATATTTT
>TRBV7-9|-|TRBJ1-1|-
CASSRQGGHTEAFF
TGTGCCAGCAGCCGACAAGGGGGACACACTGAAGCTTTCTTT
>TRBV27|TRBD1|TRBJ1-6|-
CASSRDRAPPLHF
TGTGCCAGCAGCCGGGACAGGGCTCCACCCCTCCACTTT
>TRBV19|-|TRBJ2-1|-
CASSINRYNEQFF
TGTGCCAGTAGTATAAATCGGTACAATGAGCAGTTCTTC
>TRBV7-8|TRBD2|TRBJ2-3|-
CASSLVLAGGEEATDTQYF
TGTGCCAGCAGCTTAGTCCTAGCGGGAGGGGAGGAAGCCACAGATACGCAGTATTTT
>TRBV12-3/TRBV12-4|-|TRBJ1-5|-
CASSLGEGSFGQPQHF
TGTGCCAGCAGTTTAGGAGAGGGCTCCTTTGGCCAGCCCCAGCATTTT
>TRBV7-8|-|TRBJ2-6|-
CASSLPREGTSGANVLTF
TGTGCCAGCAGCTTACCCCGGGAAGGAACCTCTGGGGCCAACGTCCTGACTTTC
>TRBV12-3/TRBV12-4|TRBD1|TRBJ1-2|many
CASSARTGGYTF
TGTGCCAGCAGTGCACGGACAGGAGGCTACACCTTC
>TRBV12-3/TRBV12-4|-|TRBJ1-4|few
CASSLSGGSNEKLFF
TGTGCCAGCAGTTTAAGCGGGGGAAGTAATGAAAAACTGTTTTTT
>TRBV19|TRBD2|TRBJ2-1|-
CASSTRLAGYEQFF
TGTGCCAGTAGTACGCGACTAGCGGGTTATGAGCAGTTCTTC
>TRBV29-1|TRBD2|TRBJ2-3|once
CSVGGPSGSSGTQYF
TGCAGCGTTGGGGGTCCTAGCGGGAGCTCTGGTACGCAGTATTTT
>TRBV12-3/TRBV12-4|TRBD1|TRBJ1-1|few
CASSPRTGTKAFF
TGTGCCAGCAGTCCCCGGACAGGGACGAAAGCTTTCTTT
>TRBV28|-|TRBJ1-4|few
CASTGRDRLDKLFF
TGTGCCAGCACCGGGCGGGACCGACTTGACAAACTGTTTTTT
>TRBV6-5|TRBD1|TRBJ1-1|-
CASSFFGTGLMNTEAFF
TGTGCCAGCAGTTTCTTCGGGACAGGCCTCATGAACACTGAAGCTTTCTTT
>TRBV7-9|-|TRBJ1-6|few
CASSLVGENSPLHF
TGTGCCAGCAGCTTAGTCGGAGAGAATTCACCCCTCCACTTT
>TRBV20-1|-|TRBJ1-5|-
CSARPNGHSNQPQHF
TGCAGTGCTAGACCCAACGGGCATAGCAATCAGCCCCAGCATTTT
>TRBV6-6|TRBD1|TRBJ1-2|-
CASSTRGPDYGYTF
TGTGCCAGCAGCACCAGGGGGCCCGACTATGGCTACACCTTC
>TRBV12-3/TRBV12-4|TRBD2|TRBJ2-3|-
CASSLGAGGKEGSTDTQYF
TGTGCCAGCAGTTTAGGGGCGGGGGGCAAGGAGGGGAGCACAGATACGCAGTATTTT
>TRBV7-9|-|TRBJ2-7|few
CASSYTQGREQYF
TGTGCCAGCAGCTACACACAGGGCCGCGAGCAGTACTTC
>TRBV7-9|-|TRBJ2-7|-
CASRSGHYEHYF
TGTGCCAGCAGGTCGGGACACTACGAGCATTACTTC
>TRBV28|TRBD1|TRBJ1-6|few
CASSQLTGNNSPLHF
TGTGCCAGCAGTCAATTGACAGGGAATAATTCACCCCTCCACTTT
>TRBV25-1|-|TRBJ2-5|-
CASSPGGRRGGETQYF
TGTGCCAGCAGTCCCGGTGGGAGGCGAGGCGGGGAGACCCAGTACTTC
>TRBV19|TRBD1|TRBJ1-2|-
CASSPRPGTGGLLYGYTF
TGTGCCAGTAGTCCTCGTCCCGGGACAGGGGGACTCCTCTATGGCTACACCTTC
>TRBV12-3/TRBV12-4|TRBD2|TRBJ2-1|few
CASSPELANRLTEQFF
TGTGCCAGCAGTCCAGAACTAGCGAACAGACTCACCGAGCAGTTCTTC
>TRBV7-9|-|TRBJ2-7|few
CASSSGGPHEQYF
TGTGCCAGCAGCTCAGGAGGGCCCCACGAGCAGTACTTC
>TRBV3-1|TRBD1|TRBJ1-1|-
CASSADRGRPNTEAFF
TGTGCCAGCAGCGCGGACAGGGGGCGACCGAACACTGAAGCTTTCTTT
>TRBV10-3|-|TRBJ1-2|few
CAISDSTGINYGYTF
TGTGCCATCAGTGATAGTACAGGGATTAACTATGGCTACACCTTC
>TRBV12-3/TRBV12-4|-|TRBJ1-2|few
CASGPRGRPLYGYTF
TGTGCCAGCGGCCCCCGGGGGCGGCCACTCTATGGCTACACCTTC
>TRBV12-3/TRBV12-4|TRBD1|TRBJ2-1|-
CASSLKQGTPGNEQFF
TGTGCCAGCAGTTTAAAACAGGGGACCCCTGGGAATGAGCAGTTCTTC
>TRBV24-1|-|TRBJ2-7|few
CATSAGEGYEQYF
TGTGCCACCAGTGCCGGGGAAGGCTACGAGCAGTACTTC
>TRBV6-6|-|TRBJ1-2|few
CASSYRGSEANYGYTF
TGTGCCAGCAGTTACCGGGGCAGTGAAGCTAACTATGGCTACACCTTC
>TRBV28|TRBD1|TRBJ2-1|-
CASSTTGQGPSNEQFF
TGTGCCAGCAGTACTACGGGACAGGGGCCCTCCAATGAGCAGTTCTTC
>TRBV19|-|TRBJ2-7|-
CASSSRSQGIHEQYF
TGTGCCAGTAGTAGCCGTAGCCAGGGAATCCACGAGCAGTACTTC
>TRBV7-6|TRBD1|TRBJ2-4|-
CASSLIRQGDIQYF
TGTGCCAGCAGCCTAATTAGACAGGGTGACATTCAGTACTTC
>TRBV28|-|TRBJ1-5|-
CASSYGGHLNQPQHF
TGTGCCAGCAGTTACGGGGGACATCTTAATCAGCCCCAGCATTTT
>TRBV7-8|-|TRBJ1-1|once
CASSLVQSPNTEAFF
TGTGCCAGCAGCTTAGTGCAGAGCCCGAACACTGAAGCTTTCTTT
>TRBV29-1|TRBD1|TRBJ1-1|few
CSVEDQTGTIEAFF
TGCAGCGTTGAAGACCAGACAGGGACGATTGAAGCTTTCTTT
>TRBV6-1|TRBD2|TRBJ2-4|-
CASRVSGGARNIQYF
TGTGCCAGCAGGGTTAGCGGGGGGGCAAGGAACATTCAGTACTTC
>TRBV5-6|-|TRBJ2-5|few
CASRQTPGEGRETQYF
TGTGCCAGCAGACAAACCCCCGGGGAAGGAAGAGAGACCCAGTACTTC
>TRBV20-1|-|TRBJ2-7|-
CSATPFSYEQYF
TGCAGTGCTACTCCTTTCTCCTACGAGCAGTACTTC
>TRBV10-2|TRBD1|TRBJ2-7|-
CASEAGTGTYEQYF
TGCGCCAGCGAGGCAGGGACAGGGACCTACGAGCAGTACTTC
>TRBV5-1|-|TRBJ1-1|few
CASSRGARGKNTEAFF
TGCGCCAGCAGCAGAGGGGCTCGGGGGAAGAACACTGAAGCTTTCTTT
>TRBV7-6|-|TRBJ1-1|once
CASSLIASNEAFF
TGTGCCAGCAGCTTAATCGCGTCGAATGAAGCTTTCTTT
>TRBV28|-|TRBJ1-1|few
CASRPRGKGMNTEAFF
TGTGCCAGCAGGCCTCGGGGAAAGGGGATGAACACTGAAGCTTTCTTT
>TRBV6-1|TRBD1|TRBJ1-2|few
CASTPGGEPNYGYTF
TGTGCCAGCACCCCAGGGGGCGAACCTAACTATGGCTACACCTTC
>TRBV7-2|-|TRBJ2-5|many
CASSPSLQETQYF
TGTGCCAGCAGCCCCTCACTCCAAGAGACCCAGTACTTC